This TCR beta chain was documented in a study of blood T cell repertoires in COVID-19. In the study overall: T cells, B-cell-depleted T cells, or PBMCs provided the cDNA or gDNA that served as material.

In the authors' methods: Estimates of nucleated cell counts were drawn from the amplification of reference gene primers. Here immunoSEQ multiplex PCR was the method, and the copy in TCRdb shows in-frame clones only, minus some. From that table come the V and J calls and clone size; the DNA was used to work out D and trimming. The data show approximately 130,000 clones, with approximately 90% seen just once and roughly 2.2% held by the top ten. Germline V CDR1 and CDR2: LGHDT, YNNKEL (reference sequence). The J segment lost 3 bases and the V segment lost 4 bases, leaving 3 bases of the junction unmatched. CDR3 size: 14 residues.

This chain connects TRBV3-1 (or the pseudogene TRBV3-2) to TRBJ1-1; 9 bases agree with TRBD1. The sequenced sample consisted of peripheral blood. The TCR sequence derives from a woman between 45 and 60 years old with acute or convalescent COVID-19. The CDR3 DNA reads TGTGCCAGCAGCCTCCGGGACAGGGACACTGAAGCTTTCTTT. This gives the protein CASSLRDRDTEAFF.